The present TCR beta chain was sequenced within a study of blood T cell repertoires in COVID-19. CDR1 is LNHNV and CDR2 is YYDKDF in the germline V gene (reference sequence). Trimming removed 0 bases at V and 8 bases at J, with 13 bases between. CDR3 size: 14 residues. Sequenced by immunoSEQ multiplex PCR; TCRdb stores in-frame clones only, minus some. The table shows 250,000 to 350,000 clones, with roughly 85% occurring only once. In this sample, this clone turned up once. Sample: PBMCs or T cells enriched from blood (not recorded which). The sequence was collected from a middle-aged woman who had recovered from COVID-19. The chain links TRBV15 to TRBJ1-2; D remains ambiguous. The CDR3 region is CATSRDSAGEGYTF. The DNA for the CDR3 is TGTGCCACCAGCAGAGATTCTGCGGGCGAAGGCTACACCTTC.